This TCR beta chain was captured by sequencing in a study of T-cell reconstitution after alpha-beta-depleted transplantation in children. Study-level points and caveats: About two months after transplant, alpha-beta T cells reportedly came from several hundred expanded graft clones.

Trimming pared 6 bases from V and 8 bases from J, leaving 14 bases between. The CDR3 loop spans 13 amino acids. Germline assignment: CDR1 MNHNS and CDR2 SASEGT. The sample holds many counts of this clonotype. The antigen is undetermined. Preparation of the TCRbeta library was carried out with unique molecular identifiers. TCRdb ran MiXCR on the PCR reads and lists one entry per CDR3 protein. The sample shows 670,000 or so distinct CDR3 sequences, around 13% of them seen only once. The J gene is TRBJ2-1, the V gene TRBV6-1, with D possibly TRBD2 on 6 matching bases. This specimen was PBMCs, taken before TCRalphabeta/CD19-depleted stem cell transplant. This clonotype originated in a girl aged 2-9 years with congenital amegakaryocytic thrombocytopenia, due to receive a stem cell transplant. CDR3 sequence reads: CASRFGGPDEQFF. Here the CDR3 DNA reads TGTGCCAGCAGATTTGGAGGGCCTGATGAGCAGTTCTTC.